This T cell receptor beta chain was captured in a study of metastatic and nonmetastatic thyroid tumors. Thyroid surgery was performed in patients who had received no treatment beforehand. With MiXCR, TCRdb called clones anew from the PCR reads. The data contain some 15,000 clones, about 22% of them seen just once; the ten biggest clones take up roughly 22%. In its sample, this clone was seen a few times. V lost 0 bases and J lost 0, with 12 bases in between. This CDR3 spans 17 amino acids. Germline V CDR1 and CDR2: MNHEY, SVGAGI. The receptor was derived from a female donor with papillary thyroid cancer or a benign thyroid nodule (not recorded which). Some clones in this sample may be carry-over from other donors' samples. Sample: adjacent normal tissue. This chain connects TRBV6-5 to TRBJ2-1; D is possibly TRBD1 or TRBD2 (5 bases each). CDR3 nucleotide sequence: TGTGCCAGCAGTTACTCTACGGGACCCCGCTCCTACAATGAGCAGTTCTTC. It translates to CASSYSTGPRSYNEQFF.